A selection of T cell receptor beta chains follows, all from one sample in a study of technical replicates of blood from a handful of donors. Produced via immunoSEQ multiplex PCR; TCRdb's table is partial and in-frame only. The repertoire holds fewer than 90,000 clones, with about 96% as singletons. The sample taken for sequencing was T cells isolated from PBMCs. These receptors all stem from a human donor in good health. The CDR3 runs from the conserved cysteine through the conserved F or W. D genes are given only for firm matches. Size tells how often a clone was seen (once, few, many) or the class of an expanded clone, and some rows leave it out.

V gene	J gene	clone size	D gene	CDR3 protein	CDR3 DNA
TRBV2	TRBJ1-1	NA	NA	CASIRGVGARDTEAFF	TGTGCCAGCATTAGGGGAGTGGGGGCTCGGGACACTGAAGCTTTCTTT
TRBV5-1	TRBJ1-2	NA	NA	CASRQVVNYGYTF	TGCGCCAGCAGACAGGTCGTTAACTATGGCTACACCTTC
TRBV14	TRBJ1-2	NA	NA	CASSQDSGAYGYTF	TGTGCCAGCAGCCAAGATTCCGGTGCTTATGGCTACACCTTC
TRBV6-5	TRBJ2-2	NA	NA	CASNPGNTGELFF	TGTGCCAGCAACCCAGGGAACACCGGGGAGCTGTTTTTT
TRBV21-1	TRBJ1-2	NA	NA	CASSTHHRGRGKSNYGYTF	TGTGCCAGCAGCACGCACCATCGGGGCAGGGGAAAGAGTAACTATGGCTACACCTTC
TRBV2	TRBJ1-2	NA	TRBD1	CASSPGPGQGTF	TGTGCCAGCAGTCCAGGACCGGGACAGGGTACCTTC
TRBV2	TRBJ1-5	NA	TRBD1	CASRGDRAFSQPQHF	TGTGCCAGCAGGGGGGACAGGGCTTTCTCACAGCCCCAGCATTTT
TRBV5-6	TRBJ2-3	NA	TRBD1	CASSYRGPDTQYF	TGTGCCAGCAGCTACAGGGGGCCAGATACGCAGTATTTT
TRBV5-6	TRBJ2-6	NA	NA	CASSYRDTSGANVLTF	TGTGCCAGCAGCTACCGGGACACTTCTGGGGCCAACGTCCTGACTTTC
TRBV2	TRBJ1-1	NA	NA	CASQLRGTSGFAEAFF	TGTGCCAGTCAATTAAGGGGGACATCAGGTTTCGCTGAAGCTTTCTTT
TRBV29-1	TRBJ2-1	NA	TRBD2	CSVEDWGLGGGASEQFF	TGCAGCGTTGAAGATTGGGGGCTAGGCGGGGGGGCCTCTGAGCAGTTCTTC
TRBV29-1	TRBJ2-7	NA	TRBD1	CSVEELSPGQGIEQYF	TGCAGCGTTGAAGAATTATCGCCGGGACAGGGGATTGAGCAGTACTTC
TRBV7-6	TRBJ2-1	NA	TRBD2	CASSLDRAGAYNEQFF	TGTGCCAGCAGCTTAGATCGAGCGGGGGCCTACAATGAGCAGTTCTTC
TRBV4-1	TRBJ1-5	NA	NA	CASSQYVGLSNQPQHF	TGCGCCAGCAGCCAATACGTGGGCCTCAGCAATCAGCCCCAGCATTTT
TRBV9	TRBJ1-2	NA	NA	CASSADGYTF	TGTGCCAGCAGCGCCGATGGCTACACCTTC
TRBV2	TRBJ2-7	NA	NA	CASRDRVLYEQYF	TGTGCCAGCAGAGACCGGGTCCTCTACGAGCAGTACTTC
TRBV18	TRBJ1-6	NA	NA	CASSLGEDSPLHF	TGTGCCAGCTCACTGGGAGAAGATTCACCCCTCCACTTT
TRBV5-5	TRBJ2-1	NA	TRBD2	CASSPGLAEINEQFF	TGTGCCAGCAGTCCGGGACTAGCGGAGATCAATGAGCAGTTCTTC
TRBV19	TRBJ1-5	NA	NA	CASSIPGDQPQHF	TGTGCCAGTAGTATCCCGGGGGATCAGCCCCAGCATTTT
TRBV6-5	TRBJ1-5	once	NA	CASRGTGTQPQHF	TGTGCCAGCAGGGGTACAGGGACTCAGCCCCAGCATTTT
TRBV29-1	TRBJ2-5	NA	TRBD1	CSVLDRGRTETQYF	TGCAGCGTTTTAGACAGGGGGCGAACGGAGACCCAGTACTTC
TRBV10-2	TRBJ2-2	NA	NA	CASYGVGWRDNTGELFF	TGCGCCAGCTACGGGGTGGGGTGGCGGGATAACACCGGGGAGCTGTTTTTT
TRBV4-2	TRBJ2-7	NA	TRBD1	CASSQAPNGQGAYEQYF	TGTGCCAGCAGCCAGGCCCCGAACGGACAGGGGGCCTACGAGCAGTACTTC
TRBV9	TRBJ1-3	NA	NA	CASTQGGGSGNTIYF	TGTGCCAGCACCCAGGGAGGGGGCTCTGGAAACACCATATATTTT
TRBV14	TRBJ1-3	NA	NA	CASSTRVISGNTIYF	TGTGCCAGCAGCACCAGGGTGATTTCTGGAAACACCATATATTTT
TRBV7-5	TRBJ1-1	NA	NA	CVRGRTEAFF	TGTGTCAGGGGGCGGACGGAAGCTTTCTTT
TRBV7-7	TRBJ2-7	NA	NA	CASRGQKTRREQYF	TGTGCCAGCAGGGGGCAAAAGACTAGGCGCGAGCAGTACTTC
TRBV7-9	TRBJ2-7	NA	NA	CASSSGPPRARQYF	TGTGCCAGCAGCTCCGGGCCTCCGAGGGCTAGGCAGTACTTC
TRBV19	TRBJ1-1	NA	NA	CASSIFGSTEAFF	TGTGCCAGTAGTATTTTCGGGAGCACTGAAGCTTTCTTT
TRBV30	TRBJ1-2	NA	NA	CAWRADSPPYGYTF	TGTGCCTGGAGGGCAGACAGTCCTCCCTATGGCTACACCTTC
TRBV7-9	TRBJ2-2	NA	NA	CASSPSNTGELFF	TGTGCCAGCAGCCCTTCGAACACCGGGGAGCTGTTTTTT
TRBV6-5	TRBJ2-7	NA	TRBD1	CASSYREGQGYEQYF	TGTGCCAGCAGTTACCGAGAGGGACAGGGCTACGAGCAGTACTTC
TRBV10-2	TRBJ1-1	NA	NA	CASSEQGRGTEAFF	TGCGCCAGCAGTGAGCAGGGGCGAGGCACTGAAGCTTTCTTT